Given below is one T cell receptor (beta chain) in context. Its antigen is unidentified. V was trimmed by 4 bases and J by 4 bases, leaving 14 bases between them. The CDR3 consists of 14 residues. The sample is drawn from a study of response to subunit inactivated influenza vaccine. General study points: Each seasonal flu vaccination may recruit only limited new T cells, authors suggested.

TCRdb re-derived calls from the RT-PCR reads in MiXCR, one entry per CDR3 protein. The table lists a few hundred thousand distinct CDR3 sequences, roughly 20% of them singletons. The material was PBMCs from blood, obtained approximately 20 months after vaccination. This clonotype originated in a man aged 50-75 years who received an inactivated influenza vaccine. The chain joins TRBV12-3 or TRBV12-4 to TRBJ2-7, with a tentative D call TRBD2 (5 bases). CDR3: CASSWELPTYEQYF. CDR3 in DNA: TGTGCCAGCAGTTGGGAGTTGCCTACTTACGAGCAGTACTTC.